This TCR beta chain was observed in a study of T cell repertoires in cytomegalovirus infection. This clonotype has ten or more counts. TCRdb fed the reads into MiXCR, producing one record per CDR3 protein. In the table there are around 270,000 distinct CDR3 sequences, around 8.7% of which are singletons. Trimming left V 3 bases short and J 2 bases short, with 14 bases between. Germline lookup yields CDR1 SGHVS and CDR2 FQNEAQ. This CDR3 has 16 amino acids. The V call is TRBV7-8, the J call TRBJ2-1; D is unresolved. The receptor was derived from a human donor in good health (CMV status not recorded). Some clones in this sample may be carry-over from other donors' samples. The sequenced sample was PBMCs. The CDR3 region is CASSFERVGPYNEQFF. In DNA form, the CDR3 reads TGTGCCAGCAGCTTTGAAAGGGTGGGCCCCTACAATGAGCAGTTCTTC.